This T cell receptor (beta chain) emerged from a study of blood T cell repertoires in COVID-19. CDR1 is SGDLS, CDR2 YYNGEE, per germline. V lost 3 bases to trimming and J lost 5 bases, with 14 bases between them. This CDR3 comprises 15 residues. Sequencing used immunoSEQ multiplex PCR; TCRdb keeps in-frame clones, though not all of them. The sample holds about 80,000 clones, about 87% seen once. This TCR was recovered from an elderly woman with acute or convalescent COVID-19. V and J are TRBV9 and TRBJ1-4, with D tentatively TRBD1 (6 bases). Sample: peripheral blood. The CDR3 here is CASSEGDRLNEKLFF. The CDR3 nucleotides read TGTGCCAGCAGCGAGGGGGACCGACTAAATGAAAAACTGTTTTTT.